The clone carrying this TCR beta chain was counted at least ten times. The V end lost 4 bases, the J end lost 6 bases, and 16 bases lay between the germline ends. CDR3 length: 14 residues. CDR1 is MNHEY and CDR2 is SVGAGI in the germline V gene. 2 million PBMCs stored at -80 C were the source of the unsorted libraries. This specimen comes from a study of neurological immune-mediated disorders. By 5'RACE with 10-nucleotide random UMIs, the cDNA was made. TCRdb re-analysed the 5' RACE reads in MiXCR, keeping a single row per CDR3 protein. The table records tens of thousands of distinct CDR3 sequences, more than 3.5% of them present only once.

The source material was PBMCs. The TCR originated in a man aged 60 to 75 with multiple sclerosis. The genes are TRBV6-5 and TRBJ2-7, with a tentative D call TRBD2 (6 bases). CDR3 bases: TGTGCCAGCAGTTTGAGACTAGGAGGATCCGAGCAGTACTTC. Residues: CASSLRLGGSEQYF.